These 24 T cell receptor beta chains share one sample of origin, sequenced in a study. TCRdb used MiXCR to reprocess the RT-PCR reads, holding one entry per CDR3 protein. The sample yields 650,000 to 800,000 distinct CDR3 sequences, 12% to 15% seen once. The sequenced sample was memory CD4+ T cells from blood. These receptors were obtained from a female donor in good health, serving as a healthy control.

V usage is TRBV27 and J usage is TRBJ1-3, with 8 bases that match TRBD1. CDR3 size: 16 residues. Germline V CDR1 and CDR2: MNHEY, SMNVEV (reference sequence). Unmatched junction bases numbered 7, after V lost 3 bases and J lost 3 bases. CDR3 coding DNA: TGTGCCAGCAGTTTCAGCGGACAGGGATTTGGAAACACCATATATTTT. This gives the protein CASSFSGQGFGNTIYF.

The rearrangement links TRBV10-3 to TRBJ2-7; D unclear. V shed 3 bases and J shed 6 bases, with 15 bases lying between them. This CDR3 spans 14 amino acids. Germline V gene lookup returns CDR1 ENHRY and CDR2 SYGVKD. The DNA of the CDR3 is TGTGCCATCAGTGACCCCGGGCAGGCGGCCGAGCAGTACTTC. This sequence encodes CAISDPGQAAEQYF.

The gene calls are TRBV28 and TRBJ1-1; D call uncertain. CDR1 and CDR2 from the germline V gene are MDHEN and SYDVKM. This CDR3 has 16 amino acids. V shed 8 bases and J shed 4 bases, with 23 bases lying between them. CDR3 sequence (DNA): TGTGCCAGCTTACAAACCCAGTTCAGGAGTGGCACTGAAGCTTTCTTT. It is translated as CASLQTQFRSGTEAFF.

This clonotype was observed many times. The genes are TRBV5-1 and TRBJ2-2, with D perhaps TRBD1 or TRBD2 (5 bases each). This CDR3 comprises 13 residues. V was pared by 3 bases and J by 4 bases, with 7 bases between. The germline CDR1 and CDR2 sequences are SGHRS and YFSETQ. In DNA form, the CDR3 reads TGCGCCAGCAGCTGGGACGGCACCGGGGAGCTGTTTTTT. It codes for CASSWDGTGELFF.

This chain connects TRBV5-1 to TRBJ1-5; 7 bases line up with TRBD1. This CDR3 contains 14 residues. Germline V gene sequence: CDR1 SGHRS, CDR2 YFSETQ. The V gene end was trimmed by 3 bases and the J gene end by 5 bases; junction bases not matched to a gene: 5. Here the CDR3 reads CASSSGDRDQPQHF. CDR3 sequence (DNA): TGCGCCAGCAGCTCCGGGGACAGAGATCAGCCCCAGCATTTT.

This chain connects TRBV7-2 to TRBJ1-3; no firm D call. V gave up 3 bases and J gave up 0 bases, with 9 bases separating them. CDR1 and CDR2 (germline): SGHTA, FQGNSA. The CDR3 has 15 residues. CDR3 nucleotides: TGTGCCAGCAGCTTCTCCCTCAGCTCTGGAAACACCATATATTTT. Amino acids: CASSFSLSSGNTIYF.

V gene TRBV6-6 combines with J gene TRBJ2-5, with TRBD1 as a possible D gene (6 bases). The germline gives CDR1 MNHNY, CDR2 SVGAGI (reference sequence). With 5 bases removed from V and 4 bases from J, the gap between germline ends came to 14 bases. The CDR3 is 14 amino acids. The CDR3 region is CASSNIQGRETQYF. For the CDR3, the DNA is TGTGCCAGCAGTAATATACAGGGCCGAGAGACCCAGTACTTC.

The rearrangement links TRBV20-1 to TRBJ2-3; a weak D match, TRBD2 (7 bases). Germline V gives CDR1 DFQATT, CDR2 SNEGSKA (reference sequence). The CDR3 spans 14 residues. Trimming took 1 base from V and 2 from J, leaving 10 bases between them. The CDR3 coding sequence is TGCAGTGCTAGAGGGGGGGGGGCCACAGATACGCAGTATTTT. Protein product: CSARGGGATDTQYF.

This clonotype was recorded at least ten times. This sequence joins TRBV5-1 and TRBJ2-1, with 10 bases fitting TRBD2. V shed 4 bases and J 8 bases; nucleotides not matched to a gene: 18. CDR1 is SGHRS, CDR2 YFSETQ, per germline. CDR3 size: 18 residues. In DNA form, the CDR3 reads TGCGCCAGCAGCCTCGCCCTAGCGGGAGAGCCCCCTCAAGATGAGCAGTTCTTC. Its translation: CASSLALAGEPPQDEQFF.

In its sample, this clonotype was seen many times. The chain links TRBV20-1 to TRBJ1-3, with unresolved D. The CDR3 extends over 12 amino acids. Per germline, CDR1 DFQATT and CDR2 SNEGSKA (reference sequence). Trimming took off 7 bases at V and 2 bases at J, with 9 bases between the two ends. In nucleotides, the CDR3 is TGCAGTGTTTCCGGGGCTGGAAACACCATATATTTT. It codes for CSVSGAGNTIYF.

This clonotype appeared many times. CDR3 region: CAIGADEAYEQYF. The DNA of the CDR3 is TGTGCCATCGGAGCGGACGAAGCCTACGAGCAGTACTTC. The chain couples TRBV24-1 to TRBJ2-7; D may be TRBD2 (5 bases). Trimming removed 11 bases from V and 2 bases from J, with 15 bases in between. The CDR3 loop spans 13 amino acids. CDR1 KGHDR and CDR2 SFDVKD come from the germline V gene.

The rearrangement joins TRBV19 to TRBJ1-5, with D possibly TRBD1 on 6 matching bases. Germline CDR1 reads LNHDA; CDR2 reads SQIVND (reference sequence). CDR3 length: 15 amino acids. V was trimmed by 3 bases and J by 0 bases, leaving 9 bases between them. The DNA of the CDR3 is TGTGCCAGTAGTATTGGGGGGCATAGCAATCAGCCCCAGCATTTT. It is translated as CASSIGGHSNQPQHF.

The J gene is TRBJ2-2, the V gene TRBV7-8; D unresolved. The CDR3 has 19 residues. Germline V gene lookup returns CDR1 SGHVS and CDR2 FQNEAQ. Deletions cut 6 bases from V and 3 bases from J, with 26 bases between. CDR3 in amino acids: CASSPLAKHPRRDTGELFF. The DNA of the CDR3 is TGTGCCAGCAGTCCTCTGGCTAAACACCCCCGACGAGACACCGGGGAGCTGTTTTTT.

This clonotype was seen at least ten times. J is TRBJ1-1 and V is TRBV20-1; the match to TRBD1 covers 7 bases. CDR3 length equals 12 residues. The V and J ends lost 1 base and 4 bases, in that order; junction bases with no gene match: 0. CDR1 DFQATT and CDR2 SNEGSKA come from the germline V gene (reference sequence). In nucleotides, the CDR3 is TGCAGTGCTAGAGCAGGGGGCACTGAAGCTTTCTTT. Translated, it gives CSARAGGTEAFF.

This clonotype was seen more than once but under ten times. The chain joins TRBV12-3 or TRBV12-4 to TRBJ2-7, with TRBD2 as a possible D gene (7 bases). The CDR3 length is 15 residues. Trimming took off 5 bases at V and 3 bases at J, with 17 bases between the two ends. In DNA, the CDR3 is TGTGCCAGCAGTAGGGGGGGGGGCCAGGGCTACGAGCAGTACTTC. Residues: CASSRGGGQGYEQYF.

This clonotype was observed a few times. The gene calls are TRBV7-8 and TRBJ1-1; perhaps TRBD1 as D (5 bases). CDR3 length equals 13 residues. V lost 7 bases and J lost 3, with 12 bases in between. From germline, CDR1 is SGHVS and CDR2 FQNEAQ. This CDR3 is CASTGWGDTEAFF. The CDR3 nucleotides read TGTGCCAGCACCGGGTGGGGCGACACTGAAGCTTTCTTT. Combining the CDR3 with reference TRBV7-8 and TRBJ1-1 gives the whole variable domain GAGVSQSPRYKVAKRGQDVALRCDPISGHVSLFWYQQALGQGPEFLTYFQNEAQLDKSGLPSDRFFAERPEGSVSTLKIQRTQQEDSAVYLCASTGWGDTEAFFGQGTRLTVV.

This clonotype was counted only a few times. V usage is TRBV27 and J usage is TRBJ1-6, with D uncertain. CDR3 length equals 18 residues. CDR1 is MNHEY and CDR2 is SMNVEV in the germline V gene (reference sequence). Trimming pared 6 bases from V and 0 bases from J, leaving 18 bases between. The CDR3 bases are TGTGCCAGCAGCCGCTTCAGCGGTACCGGCTCCTATAATTCACCCCTCCACTTT. It codes for CASSRFSGTGSYNSPLHF.

The rearrangement uses TRBV12-3 or TRBV12-4 and TRBJ1-2; D is unclear. The ends were cut back, 5 bases at V and 7 bases at J, with 14 bases in the middle. The CDR3 extends over 13 amino acids. In DNA form, the CDR3 reads TGTGCCAGCAGTAACCCCATCGGTGCTGGCTACACCTTC. Translation gives CASSNPIGAGYTF.

This clonotype was seen a handful of times. The V call is TRBV11-2, the J call TRBJ2-2; D not resolved. The V end lost 2 bases, the J end lost 1 base, and 8 bases lay between the germline ends. The CDR3 totals 15 residues. Germline V gene data show CDR1 as SGHAT and CDR2 as FQNNGV. CDR3 protein: CASSLNGLNTGELFF. CDR3 DNA sequence: TGTGCCAGCAGCTTAAACGGCCTGAACACCGGGGAGCTGTTTTTT.

The V gene is TRBV21-1, the J gene TRBJ2-5; the table calls TRBD2, which could not be checked here. TRBV21-1 is marked as a pseudogene. CDR3 length: 19 amino acids. The CDR3 here is CASSSEGPLAGGRGETQYF. Here the CDR3 DNA reads TGTGCCAGCAGCAGCGAGGGGCCCCTAGCGGGGGGCCGAGGAGAGACCCAGTACTTC.

V is TRBV5-1 and J is TRBJ2-2; possible D gene TRBD1, 5 bases. Germline CDR1 and CDR2: SGHRS and YFSETQ. The CDR3 totals 15 residues. Trimming removed 2 bases at V and 2 bases at J, with 10 bases between. In DNA, the CDR3 is TGCGCCAGCAGCTTCGCAGGGCAAAACACCGGGGAGCTGTTTTTT. Translation gives CASSFAGQNTGELFF.

The CDR3: CASSLDLVEETQYF. CDR3 DNA: TGTGCCAGCAGCTTAGATCTAGTGGAGGAGACCCAGTACTTC. The V and J genes are TRBV7-2 and TRBJ2-5; D is ambiguous. The CDR3 length is 14 residues. Trimming took off 1 base at V and 5 bases at J, with 11 bases between the two ends. CDR1 is SGHTA, CDR2 FQGNSA, per germline.

At least ten counts were recorded for this clonotype. This chain links TRBV6-5 with TRBJ2-1; 8 bases map to TRBD2. Trimming cost V 0 bases and J 6 bases; bases outside gene matches: 4. Germline CDR1 MNHEY, CDR2 SVGAGI. The CDR3 loop spans 15 amino acids. The CDR3: CASSYSGTSSNEQFF. DNA of the CDR3: TGTGCCAGCAGTTACTCGGGGACTAGTTCCAATGAGCAGTTCTTC.

This clonotype was seen many times. The gene calls are TRBV7-2 and TRBJ2-2, with unresolved D. The V gene lost 4 bases and the J gene lost 2 bases, with 5 bases spanning the gap. Germline V gives CDR1 SGHTA, CDR2 FQGNSA. The CDR3 is 13 amino acids. The CDR3 is CASSSPNTGELFF. CDR3 in DNA: TGTGCCAGCAGCTCTCCCAACACCGGGGAGCTGTTTTTT.